This record looks at one TCR beta chain sequence and its context. The CDR3 is 17 residues long. The V and J ends lost 5 bases and 5 bases, in that order; junction bases with no gene match: 16. Germline lookup yields CDR1 SEHNR and CDR2 FQNEAQ (reference sequence). The data belong to a study of CDR3 diversity in severe acne. TCRdb processed the PCR reads anew with MiXCR; each CDR3 protein has one entry. The table shows 100,000 or so distinct CDR3 sequences, with 51% occurring only once. The chain carries TRBV7-9 and TRBJ2-5, with 8 positions matching TRBD2. The sequenced material came from blood. The clonotype comes from a male donor with acne. For the CDR3, the DNA is TGTGCCAGCAGCCCCGAAGTAGCGGGAACCTTTTGGGAGACCCAGTACTTC. It yields the protein CASSPEVAGTFWETQYF.